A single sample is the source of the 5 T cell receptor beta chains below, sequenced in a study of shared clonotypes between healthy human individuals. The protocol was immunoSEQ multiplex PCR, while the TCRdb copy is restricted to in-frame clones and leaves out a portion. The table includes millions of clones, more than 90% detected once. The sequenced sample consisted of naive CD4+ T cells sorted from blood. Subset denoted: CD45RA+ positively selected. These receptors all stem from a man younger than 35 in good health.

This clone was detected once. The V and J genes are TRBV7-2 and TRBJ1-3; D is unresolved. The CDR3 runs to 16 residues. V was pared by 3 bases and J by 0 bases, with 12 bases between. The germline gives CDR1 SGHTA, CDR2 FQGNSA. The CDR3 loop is CASSLFEASSGNTIYF. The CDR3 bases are TGTGCCAGCAGCTTGTTCGAAGCGAGCTCTGGAAACACCATATATTTT.

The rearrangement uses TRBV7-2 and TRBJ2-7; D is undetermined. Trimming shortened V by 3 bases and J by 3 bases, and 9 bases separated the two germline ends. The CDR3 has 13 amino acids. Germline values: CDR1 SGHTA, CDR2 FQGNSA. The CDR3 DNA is TGTGCCAGCAGCTTCGTAGAGAACTACGAGCAGTACTTC. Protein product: CASSFVENYEQYF.

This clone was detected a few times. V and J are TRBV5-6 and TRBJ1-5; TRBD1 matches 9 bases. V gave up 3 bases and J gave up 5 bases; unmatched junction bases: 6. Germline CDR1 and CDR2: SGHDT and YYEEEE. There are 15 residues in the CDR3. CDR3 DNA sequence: TGTGCCAGCAGCTCTACAGGGGGCTACGATCAGCCCCAGCATTTT. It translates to CASSSTGGYDQPQHF.

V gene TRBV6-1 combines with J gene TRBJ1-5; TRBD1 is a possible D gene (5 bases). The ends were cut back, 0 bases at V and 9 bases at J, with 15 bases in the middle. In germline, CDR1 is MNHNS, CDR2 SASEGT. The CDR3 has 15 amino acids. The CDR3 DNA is TGTGCCAGCAGTGAAGCGGGACGAGCCAGGTCGCCCCAGCATTTT. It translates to CASSEAGRARSPQHF.

In nucleotides, the CDR3 is TGCGCCAGCAGCCAAGAGCCGGGATCCGGAAACACCATATATTTT. Translating it yields CASSQEPGSGNTIYF. This sequence joins TRBV4-3 and TRBJ1-3, with D unclear. V was clipped by 0 bases and J by 4 bases, with 10 bases between them. CDR1 is LGHNA and CDR2 is YSLEER in the germline V gene. The CDR3 loop spans 15 amino acids.